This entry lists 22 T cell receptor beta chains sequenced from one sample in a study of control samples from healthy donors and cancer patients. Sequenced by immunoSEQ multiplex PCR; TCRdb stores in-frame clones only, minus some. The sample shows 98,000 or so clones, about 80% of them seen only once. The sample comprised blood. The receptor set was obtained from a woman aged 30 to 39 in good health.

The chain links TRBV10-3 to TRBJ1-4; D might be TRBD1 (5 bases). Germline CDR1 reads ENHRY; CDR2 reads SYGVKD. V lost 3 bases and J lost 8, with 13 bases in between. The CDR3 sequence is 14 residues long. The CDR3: CAISDPGTGEKLFF. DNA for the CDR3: TGTGCCATCAGTGATCCCGGGACGGGGGAAAAACTGTTTTTT.

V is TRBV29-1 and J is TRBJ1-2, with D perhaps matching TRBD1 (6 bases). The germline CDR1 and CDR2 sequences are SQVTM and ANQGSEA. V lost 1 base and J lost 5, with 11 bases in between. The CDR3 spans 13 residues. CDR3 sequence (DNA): TGCAGCGTTGAAGGTTCAGGGGTTTATGGCTACACCTTC. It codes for CSVEGSGVYGYTF.

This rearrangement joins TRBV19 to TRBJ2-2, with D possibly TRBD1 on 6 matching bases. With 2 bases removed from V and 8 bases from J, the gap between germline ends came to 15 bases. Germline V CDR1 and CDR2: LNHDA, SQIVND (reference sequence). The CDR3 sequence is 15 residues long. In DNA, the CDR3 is TGTGCCAGTAGTATATCGGCAGGGGCTTCGGGGGAGCTGTTTTTT. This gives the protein CASSISAGASGELFF.

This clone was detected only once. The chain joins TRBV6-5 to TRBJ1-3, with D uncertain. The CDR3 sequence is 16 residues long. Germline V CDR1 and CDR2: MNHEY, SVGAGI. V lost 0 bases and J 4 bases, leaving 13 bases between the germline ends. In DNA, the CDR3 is TGTGCCAGCAGTTACTCGAGGCGGGGTTCAGGAAACACCATATATTTT. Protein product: CASSYSRRGSGNTIYF.

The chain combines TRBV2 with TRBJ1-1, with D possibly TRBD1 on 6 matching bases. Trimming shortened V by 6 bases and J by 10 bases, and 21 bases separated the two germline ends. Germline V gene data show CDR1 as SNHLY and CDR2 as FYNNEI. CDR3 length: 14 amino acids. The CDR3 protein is CASSAKQGGVGAFF. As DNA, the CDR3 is TGTGCCAGCAGCGCTAAACAGGGAGGAGTGGGAGCTTTCTTT.

The CDR3 loop is CASTPGTGNQPQHF. As DNA, the CDR3 is TGTGCCAGCACCCCCGGGACCGGCAATCAGCCCCAGCATTTT. This rearrangement joins TRBV6-5 to TRBJ1-5, with D perhaps matching TRBD1 (5 bases). V was trimmed by 7 bases and J by 2 bases, leaving 12 bases between them. The CDR3 totals 14 residues. Per germline, CDR1 MNHEY and CDR2 SVGAGI.

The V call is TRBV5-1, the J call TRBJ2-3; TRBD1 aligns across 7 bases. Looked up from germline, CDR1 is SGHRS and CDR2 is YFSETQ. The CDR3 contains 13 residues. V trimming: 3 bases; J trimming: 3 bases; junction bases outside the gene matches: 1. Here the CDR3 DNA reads TGCGCCAGCAGCTCACAGGGGACAGATACGCAGTATTTT. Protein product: CASSSQGTDTQYF.

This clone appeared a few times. The chain's CDR3 is CASSQDSLRDPNEKLFF. DNA for the CDR3: TGCGCCAGCAGCCAAGACTCCTTGAGGGATCCTAATGAAAAACTGTTTTTT. This chain connects TRBV4-3 to TRBJ1-4; D is undetermined. CDR3 size: 17 residues. V dropped 0 bases and J dropped 3 bases, with 14 bases sitting between them. Germline CDR1 reads LGHNA; CDR2 reads YSLEER.

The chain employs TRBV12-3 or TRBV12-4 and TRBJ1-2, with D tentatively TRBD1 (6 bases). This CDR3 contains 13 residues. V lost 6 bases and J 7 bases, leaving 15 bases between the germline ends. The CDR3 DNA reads TGTGCCAGCAGATATACAGGGCTAGGTGGCTACACCTTC. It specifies CASRYTGLGGYTF.

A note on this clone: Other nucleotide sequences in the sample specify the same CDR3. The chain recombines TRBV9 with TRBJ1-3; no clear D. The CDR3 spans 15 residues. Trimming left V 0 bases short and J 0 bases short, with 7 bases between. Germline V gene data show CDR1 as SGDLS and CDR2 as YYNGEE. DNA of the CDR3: TGTGCCAGCAGCGTAGGGGCGGGCTCTGGAAACACCATATATTTT. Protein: CASSVGAGSGNTIYF.

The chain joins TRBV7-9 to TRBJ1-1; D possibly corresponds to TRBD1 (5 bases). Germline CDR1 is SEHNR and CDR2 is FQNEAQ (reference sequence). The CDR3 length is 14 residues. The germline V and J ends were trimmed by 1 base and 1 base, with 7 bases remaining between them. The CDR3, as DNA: TGTGCCAGCAGCTTAGTCGGGGGGAACACTGAAGCTTTCTTT. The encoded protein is CASSLVGGNTEAFF.

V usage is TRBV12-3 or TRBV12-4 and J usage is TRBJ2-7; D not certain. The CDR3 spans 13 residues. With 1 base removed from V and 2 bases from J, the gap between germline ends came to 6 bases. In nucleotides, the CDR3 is TGTGCCAGCAGTTTAGACAGCCCCTACGAGCAGTACTTC. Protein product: CASSLDSPYEQYF.

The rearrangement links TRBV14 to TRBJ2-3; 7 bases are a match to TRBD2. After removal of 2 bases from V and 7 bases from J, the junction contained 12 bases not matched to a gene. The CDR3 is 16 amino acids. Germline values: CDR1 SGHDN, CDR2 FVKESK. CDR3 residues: CASSQPGAGEWNTQYF. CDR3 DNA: TGTGCCAGCAGCCAACCTGGGGCGGGGGAGTGGAATACGCAGTATTTT.

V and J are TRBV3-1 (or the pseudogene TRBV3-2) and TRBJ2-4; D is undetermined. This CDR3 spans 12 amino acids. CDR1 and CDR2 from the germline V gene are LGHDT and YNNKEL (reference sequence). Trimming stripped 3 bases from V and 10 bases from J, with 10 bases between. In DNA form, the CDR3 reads TGTGCCAGCAGCCAGCGCGTCGGGATTCAGTACTTC. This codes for CASSQRVGIQYF.

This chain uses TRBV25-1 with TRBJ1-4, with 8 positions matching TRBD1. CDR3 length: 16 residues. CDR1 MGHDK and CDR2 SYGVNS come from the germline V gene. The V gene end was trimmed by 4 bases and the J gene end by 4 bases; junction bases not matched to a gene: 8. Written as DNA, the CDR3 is TGTGCCAGCAGTGTAACAGGGGGGGCAGATAATGAAAAACTGTTTTTT. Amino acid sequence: CASSVTGGADNEKLFF. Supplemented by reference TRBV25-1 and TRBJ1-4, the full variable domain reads EADIYQTPRYLVIGTGKKITLECSQTMGHDKMYWYQQDPGMELHLIHYSYGVNSTEKGDLSSESTVSRIRTEHFPLTLESARPSHTSQYLCASSVTGGADNEKLFFGSGTQLSVL.

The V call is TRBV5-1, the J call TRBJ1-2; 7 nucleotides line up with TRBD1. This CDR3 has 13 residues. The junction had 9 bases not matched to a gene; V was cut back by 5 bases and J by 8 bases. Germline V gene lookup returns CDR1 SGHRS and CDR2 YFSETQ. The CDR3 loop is CASRRQGEYGYTF. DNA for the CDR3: TGCGCCAGCAGAAGACAGGGAGAGTACGGCTACACCTTC.

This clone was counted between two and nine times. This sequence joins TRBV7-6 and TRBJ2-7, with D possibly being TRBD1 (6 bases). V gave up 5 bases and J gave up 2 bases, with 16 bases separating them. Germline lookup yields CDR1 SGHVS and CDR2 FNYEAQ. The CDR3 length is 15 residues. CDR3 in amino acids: CASSVKGTLTYEQYF. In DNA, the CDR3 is TGTGCCAGCAGCGTAAAGGGGACATTAACCTACGAGCAGTACTTC. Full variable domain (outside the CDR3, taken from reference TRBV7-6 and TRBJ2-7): GAGVSQSPRYKVTKRGQDVALRCDPISGHVSLYWYRQALGQGPEFLTYFNYEAQQDKSGLPNDRFSAERPEGSISTLTIQRTEQRDSAMYRCASSVKGTLTYEQYFGPGTRLTVT.

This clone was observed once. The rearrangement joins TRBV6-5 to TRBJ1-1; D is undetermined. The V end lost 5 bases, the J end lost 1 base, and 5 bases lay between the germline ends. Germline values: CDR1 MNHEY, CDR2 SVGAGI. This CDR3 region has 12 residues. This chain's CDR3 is CASSRGNTEAFF. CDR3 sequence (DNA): TGTGCCAGCAGTCGGGGGAACACTGAAGCTTTCTTT.

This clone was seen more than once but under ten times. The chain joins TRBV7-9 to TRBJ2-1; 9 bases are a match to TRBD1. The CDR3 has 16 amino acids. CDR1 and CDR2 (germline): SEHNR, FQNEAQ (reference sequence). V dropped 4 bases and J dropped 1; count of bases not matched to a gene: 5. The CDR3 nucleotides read TGTGCCAGCAGCTCTGGGACAGGGAGATCCTACAATGAGCAGTTCTTC. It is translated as CASSSGTGRSYNEQFF. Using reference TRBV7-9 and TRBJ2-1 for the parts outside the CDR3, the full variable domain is DTGVSQNPRHKITKRGQNVTFRCDPISEHNRLYWYRQTLGQGPEFLTYFQNEAQLEKSRLLSDRFSAERPKGSFSTLEIQRTEQGDSAMYLCASSSGTGRSYNEQFFGPGTRLTVL.

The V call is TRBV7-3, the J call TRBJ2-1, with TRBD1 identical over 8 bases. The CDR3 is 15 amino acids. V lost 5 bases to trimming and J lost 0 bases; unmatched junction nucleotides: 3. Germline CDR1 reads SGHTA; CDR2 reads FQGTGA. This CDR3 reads CASSPDRGSYNEQFF. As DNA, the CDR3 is TGTGCCAGCAGCCCCGACAGGGGCTCCTACAATGAGCAGTTCTTC. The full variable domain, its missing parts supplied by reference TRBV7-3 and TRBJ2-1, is GAGVSQTPSNKVTEKGKYVELRCDPISGHTALYWYRQSLGQGPEFLIYFQGTGAADDSGLPNDRFFAVRPEGSVSTLKIQRTERGDSAVYLCASSPDRGSYNEQFFGPGTRLTVL.

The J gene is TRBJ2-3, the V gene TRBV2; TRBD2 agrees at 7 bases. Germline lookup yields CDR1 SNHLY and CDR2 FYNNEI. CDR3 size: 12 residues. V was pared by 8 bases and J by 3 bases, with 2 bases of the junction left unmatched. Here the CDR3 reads CASSRGTDTQYF. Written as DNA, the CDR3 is TGTGCCAGCTCGCGGGGGACAGATACGCAGTATTTT.

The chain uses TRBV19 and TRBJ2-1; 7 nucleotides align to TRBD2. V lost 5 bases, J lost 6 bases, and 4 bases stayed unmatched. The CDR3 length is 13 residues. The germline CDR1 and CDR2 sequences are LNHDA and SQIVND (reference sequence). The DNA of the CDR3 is TGTGCCAGTAGTTTGGGGACTACCAATGAGCAGTTCTTC. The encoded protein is CASSLGTTNEQFF.